A single sample is the source of the 18 T cell receptor beta chains below, sequenced in a study of blood T cell repertoires in COVID-19. TCRdb's copy holds only in-frame clones and misses some; the assay was immunoSEQ multiplex PCR. Counted here are about 64,000 clones, 70% to 90% occurring once; the ten biggest clones make up roughly 9.1%. Sequencing was performed on PBMCs or T cells enriched from blood (not recorded which). These receptors all come from a woman in her thirties or forties who had recovered from COVID-19.

The chain employs TRBV5-1 and TRBJ1-2; 9 nucleotides line up with TRBD1. The ends lost 3 bases at V and 5 bases at J; junction bases unmatched: 8. Germline CDR1 and CDR2: SGHRS and YFSETQ. This CDR3 has 15 amino acids. CDR3 sequence (DNA): TGCGCCAGCAGCTCCATGCCCGGGACAGGGTATGGCTACACCTTC. Its translation is CASSSMPGTGYGYTF.

The rearrangement uses TRBV7-6 and TRBJ2-5, with 16 nucleotides matching TRBD2. The CDR3 contains 17 residues. With V trimmed by 3 bases and J by 5 bases, 6 bases remained unmatched. Germline V gene sequence: CDR1 SGHVS, CDR2 FNYEAQ. CDR3 region: CASSLGLAGGPRETQYF. The CDR3 nucleotides are TGTGCCAGCAGCTTGGGACTAGCGGGGGGGCCTAGGGAGACCCAGTACTTC. Drawing the rest from reference TRBV7-6 and TRBJ2-5, the complete variable domain is GAGVSQSPRYKVTKRGQDVALRCDPISGHVSLYWYRQALGQGPEFLTYFNYEAQQDKSGLPNDRFSAERPEGSISTLTIQRTEQRDSAMYRCASSLGLAGGPRETQYFGPGTRLLVL.

V gene TRBV3-1 (or the pseudogene TRBV3-2) combines with J gene TRBJ1-1; 8 bases fit TRBD1. CDR3 length equals 14 residues. Germline assignment: CDR1 LGHDT and CDR2 YNNKEL (reference sequence). V dropped 6 bases and J dropped 2; count of bases not matched to a gene: 5. CDR3 loop: CASRPTGANTEAFF. CDR3 coding DNA: TGTGCCAGCAGGCCGACAGGGGCCAACACTGAAGCTTTCTTT.

This clone was seen more than once but under ten times. J is TRBJ1-5 and V is TRBV29-1; the D is unclear. This CDR3 has 15 amino acids. Trimming shortened V by 4 bases and J by 1 base, and 14 bases separated the two germline ends. CDR1 is SQVTM, CDR2 ANQGSEA, per germline. The CDR3 loop is CSVVSRGMSNQPQHF. CDR3 coding DNA: TGCAGCGTTGTCTCGCGGGGAATGAGCAATCAGCCCCAGCATTTT.

The chain uses TRBV18 and TRBJ2-3; perhaps TRBD1 as D (6 bases). The CDR3 length is 14 residues. The V gene's germline CDR1 is KGHSH and CDR2 LQKENI. The V end was cut by 3 bases, the J end by 2 bases, with 9 bases between. The CDR3 loop reads CASSPSGDTDTQYF. DNA of the CDR3: TGTGCCAGCTCACCCTCAGGGGACACAGATACGCAGTATTTT.

This rearrangement joins TRBV7-2 to TRBJ1-2; 8 nucleotides line up with TRBD1. Germline CDR1 SGHTA, CDR2 FQGNSA. V trimming: 5 bases; J trimming: 4 bases; junction bases outside the gene matches: 6. The CDR3 has 14 amino acids. This CDR3 reads CASSDGQGFYGYTF. The DNA of the CDR3 is TGTGCCAGCAGCGACGGACAGGGATTCTATGGCTACACCTTC.

V usage is TRBV3-1 (or the pseudogene TRBV3-2) and J usage is TRBJ1-6; a weak D match, TRBD1 (5 bases). Trimming removed 3 bases at V and 6 bases at J, with 12 bases between. This CDR3 region has 15 residues. The germline CDR1 and CDR2 sequences are LGHDT and YNNKEL (reference sequence). In DNA form, the CDR3 reads TGTGCCAGCAGCCACAAGGGGCCGGGTAATTCACCCCTCCACTTT. As protein: CASSHKGPGNSPLHF.

J is TRBJ1-3 and V is TRBV11-2; D is possibly TRBD1 (6 bases). V was clipped by 5 bases and J by 0 bases, with 8 bases between them. This CDR3 contains 14 residues. The germline gives CDR1 SGHAT, CDR2 FQNNGV. CDR3 bases: TGTGCCAGCAGCACAGGGAGCTCTGGAAACACCATATATTTT. Its protein is CASSTGSSGNTIYF.

This clone has a handful of counts. V is TRBV12-5 and J is TRBJ2-2; D unresolved. Germline V lookup: CDR1 LGHNT, CDR2 FRNRAP. The CDR3 is 13 amino acids. V gave up 3 bases and J gave up 0 bases, with 2 bases separating them. CDR3 sequence reads: CASGFANTGELFF. For the CDR3, the DNA is TGTGCTAGTGGTTTCGCGAACACCGGGGAGCTGTTTTTT.

The J gene is TRBJ1-4, the V gene TRBV3-1 (or the pseudogene TRBV3-2), with D maybe TRBD1 (5 bases). Trimming left V 0 bases short and J 7 bases short, with 21 bases between. The CDR3 has 18 amino acids. Germline CDR1 is LGHDT and CDR2 is YNNKEL (reference sequence). The CDR3 loop is CASSQERGAGGSGEKLFF. CDR3 DNA sequence: TGTGCCAGCAGCCAAGAACGTGGGGCCGGGGGGAGTGGTGAAAAACTGTTTTTT.

V is TRBV5-1 and J is TRBJ2-7; possibly TRBD1 for D (6 bases). The germline V gene has CDR1 SGHRS and CDR2 YFSETQ. Trimming left V 6 bases short and J 2 bases short, with 12 bases between. The CDR3 length is 13 residues. CDR3 in DNA: TGCGCCAGCAAAAGGGGGACACCCTACGAGCAGTACTTC. Amino acid sequence: CASKRGTPYEQYF.

This sequence joins TRBV7-9 and TRBJ1-5; D call uncertain. This CDR3 is 14 amino acids long. Germline CDR1 and CDR2: SEHNR and FQNEAQ (reference sequence). V was trimmed by 5 bases and J by 3 bases, leaving 11 bases between them. CDR3 DNA sequence: TGTGCCAGCAGCCAGGCTGGTAACAATCAGCCCCAGCATTTT. Amino acids: CASSQAGNNQPQHF.

The V gene is TRBV5-1, the J gene TRBJ1-1; a possible D gene is TRBD1 (5 bases). The ends were cut back, 0 bases at V and 1 base at J, with 10 bases in the middle. Germline V gene sequence: CDR1 SGHRS, CDR2 YFSETQ. This CDR3 has 15 residues. This CDR3 reads CASSLEGQPNTEAFF. CDR3 sequence (DNA): TGCGCCAGCAGCTTGGAGGGGCAGCCGAACACTGAAGCTTTCTTT.

The rearrangement joins TRBV19 to TRBJ2-4, with D perhaps TRBD2 (5 bases). Germline values: CDR1 LNHDA, CDR2 SQIVND (reference sequence). The CDR3 length is 13 residues. The V gene lost 7 bases and the J gene lost 2 bases, with 9 bases spanning the gap. The CDR3 bases are TGTGCCAGTACTGAGGGTACCAAAAACATTCAGTACTTC. This gives the protein CASTEGTKNIQYF.

This clone was recorded once. The chain employs TRBV5-1 and TRBJ2-2; D may be TRBD2 (5 bases). The CDR3 has 14 amino acids. Per the germline V gene, CDR1 is SGHRS and CDR2 is YFSETQ. Trimming cost V 3 bases and J 9 bases, with 15 bases left between them. CDR3 sequence (DNA): TGCGCCAGCAGCTGGGGTACGGAGGCCCGGGAGCTGTTTTTT. Its protein product is CASSWGTEARELFF.

The gene calls are TRBV12-5 and TRBJ1-1; the match to TRBD1 covers 8 bases. The germline V gene encodes CDR1 LGHNT and CDR2 FRNRAP. The CDR3 is 14 residues long. The ends lost 4 bases at V and 5 bases at J; junction bases unmatched: 6. CDR3 sequence: CASGSGQGWTEAFF. The CDR3 coding sequence is TGTGCTAGTGGTTCCGGACAGGGCTGGACTGAAGCTTTCTTT.

This clone turned up a few times. The chain is built from TRBV12-3 or TRBV12-4 and TRBJ1-3, with 7 bases identical to TRBD1. This CDR3 has 13 amino acids. J gave up 7 bases and V 5 bases, and 5 bases lay outside the gene matches. The CDR3 DNA reads TGTGCCAGCAGTCCCTCGACAGGGAACACCATATATTTT. This sequence encodes CASSPSTGNTIYF.

Only one count was recorded for this clone. The chain's CDR3 is CASARSWRGGSYEQYF. DNA for the CDR3: TGTGCCAGCGCCCGATCGTGGAGGGGGGGCTCCTACGAGCAGTACTTC. J is TRBJ2-7 and V is TRBV28; tentative D call: TRBD2 (7 bases). V lost 8 bases, J lost 0 bases, and 20 bases lay in between. Germline CDR1 and CDR2: MDHEN and SYDVKM. The CDR3 spans 16 residues.